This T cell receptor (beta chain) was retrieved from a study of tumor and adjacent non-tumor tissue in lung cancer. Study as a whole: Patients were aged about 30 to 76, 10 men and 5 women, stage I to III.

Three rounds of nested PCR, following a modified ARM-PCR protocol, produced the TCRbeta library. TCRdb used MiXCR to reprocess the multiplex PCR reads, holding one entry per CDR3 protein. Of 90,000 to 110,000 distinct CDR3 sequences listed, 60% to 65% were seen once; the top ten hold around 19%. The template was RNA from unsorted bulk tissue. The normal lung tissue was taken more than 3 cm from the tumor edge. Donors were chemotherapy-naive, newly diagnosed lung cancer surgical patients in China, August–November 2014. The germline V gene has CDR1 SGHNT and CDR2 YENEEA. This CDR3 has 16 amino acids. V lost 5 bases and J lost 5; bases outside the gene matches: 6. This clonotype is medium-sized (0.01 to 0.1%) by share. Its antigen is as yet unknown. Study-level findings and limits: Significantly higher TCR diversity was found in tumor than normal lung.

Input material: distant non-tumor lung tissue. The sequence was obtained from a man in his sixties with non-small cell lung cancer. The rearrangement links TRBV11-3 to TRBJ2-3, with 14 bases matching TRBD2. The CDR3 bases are TGTGCCAGCAGCGCCTCGGGACTAGCGGGAGTAGATACGCAGTATTTT. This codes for CASSASGLAGVDTQYF.